What follows are 4 T cell receptor beta chains derived from one specimen sequenced in a study of T cell repertoires in ileal Crohn's disease. This table comes from immunoSEQ multiplex PCR, and its TCRdb copy is limited to in-frame clones, with some not included. The sample lists 9,500 to 11,000 clones; approximately 79% were seen once. Described time point: neoterminal ileum biopsy at postoperative endoscopy, about 6 months after surgery. The sequenced sample was ileal tissue. The receptors were sampled from an adult with Crohn's disease.

J is TRBJ1-1 and V is TRBV29-1, with D perhaps TRBD1 (5 bases). V lost 3 bases to trimming and J lost 7 bases, with 15 bases between them. The V gene's germline CDR1 is SQVTM and CDR2 ANQGSEA. This CDR3 spans 13 amino acids. In nucleotides, the CDR3 is TGCAGCGTTGATAAACTCACCGGGGGTGAAGCTTTCTTT. Its protein product is CSVDKLTGGEAFF.

This clone came up once. This CDR3 reads CSVDPQGFAPTDTQYF. The CDR3 coding sequence is TGCAGCGTTGATCCTCAGGGATTCGCCCCCACAGATACGCAGTATTTT. This chain joins TRBV29-1 and TRBJ2-3, with a tentative D call TRBD1 (5 bases). Trimming pared 3 bases from V and 2 bases from J, leaving 18 bases between. Germline values: CDR1 SQVTM, CDR2 ANQGSEA. This CDR3 contains 16 residues.

The chain links TRBV7-2 to TRBJ1-5, with D uncertain. The CDR3 sequence is 14 residues long. The V end lost 5 bases, the J end lost 3 bases, and 11 bases lay between the germline ends. The germline V gene encodes CDR1 SGHTA and CDR2 FQGNSA. CDR3 loop: CASSPHSYNQPQHF. CDR3 bases: TGTGCCAGCAGCCCACATAGCTACAATCAGCCCCAGCATTTT. The full variable domain, with the rest looked up from reference TRBV7-2 and TRBJ1-5, is GAGVSQSPSNKVTEKGKDVELRCDPISGHTALYWYRQSLGQGLEFLIYFQGNSAPDKSGLPSDRFSAERTGGSVSTLTIQRTQQEDSAVYLCASSPHSYNQPQHFGDGTRLSIL.

The V call is TRBV18, the J call TRBJ1-1, with no clear D. Trimming left V 6 bases short and J 0 bases short, with 8 bases between. This CDR3 has 13 amino acids. Looked up from germline, CDR1 is KGHSH and CDR2 is LQKENI. This CDR3 reads CASSQYLNTEAFF. The DNA of the CDR3 is TGTGCCAGCTCTCAGTATTTGAACACTGAAGCTTTCTTT.